Shown below are 27 T cell receptor beta chains from a single sample sequenced in a study of cytomegalovirus exposure and HLA in healthy donors. PCR used 60 Vbeta primers and 13 Jbeta primers. Here immunoSEQ multiplex PCR was the method, and the copy in TCRdb shows in-frame clones only, minus some. The sample shows about 180,000 clones, approximately 73% of them seen only once. Sequencing was carried out using PBMCs. The source of these receptors is a woman aged 25 to 45 in good health and CMV-seropositive.

CDR3 bases: TGTGCCAGCAGCCTCAGTGGAGCGGCCGGGGAGCTGTTTTTT. This encodes CASSLSGAAGELFF. V usage is TRBV7-6 and J usage is TRBJ2-2, with TRBD2 as a possible D gene (5 bases). Germline-derived CDR1 and CDR2 are SGHVS and FNYEAQ. The CDR3 is made up of 14 amino acids. Trimming cost V 5 bases and J 6 bases, with 13 bases left between them.

This sequence joins TRBV28 and TRBJ1-1; possibly TRBD1 for D (6 bases). The CDR3 length is 15 residues. Trimming took 6 bases from V and 0 from J, leaving 14 bases between them. Germline CDR1 is MDHEN and CDR2 is SYDVKM. The CDR3: CASRRGGKLNTEAFF. CDR3 nucleotides: TGTGCCAGCAGGAGGGGGGGAAAGCTGAACACTGAAGCTTTCTTT.

This clone was found once. CDR3 nucleotide sequence: TGTGCCAGCTCACCAAAGACTAGCGGGGGGGCCGCGGACATTCAGTACTTC. Translation gives CASSPKTSGGAADIQYF. The chain couples TRBV18 to TRBJ2-4, with TRBD2 identical over 14 bases. Germline trimming cut 2 bases from V and 8 bases from J; bases unmatched to any gene: 8. Per the germline V gene, CDR1 is KGHSH and CDR2 is LQKENI. The CDR3 is 17 amino acids. The entire variable domain, with the rest obtained from reference TRBV18 and TRBJ2-4, is as follows: NAGVMQNPRHLVRRRGQEARLRCSPMKGHSHVYWYRQLPEEGLKFMVYLQKENIIDESGMPKERFSAEFPKEGPSILRIQQVVRGDSAAYFCASSPKTSGGAADIQYFGAGTRLSVL.

This clone was seen just once. This chain links TRBV9 with TRBJ2-1, with 10 bases aligning to TRBD2. The CDR3 totals 15 residues. V lost 7 bases, J lost 10 bases, and 14 bases stayed unmatched. Germline V lookup: CDR1 SGDLS, CDR2 YYNGEE. As DNA, the CDR3 is TGTGCCAGCGCCCTAGCGGGGGCTCCCTTAAAGGAGCAGTTCTTC. Translation: CASALAGAPLKEQFF.

The chain employs TRBV4-1 and TRBJ2-2; 7 bases map to TRBD1. The CDR3 sequence is 19 residues long. The trim removed 2 bases at V and 2 bases at J, leaving 14 bases unmatched. Germline CDR1 reads MGHRA; CDR2 reads YSYEKL. For the CDR3, the DNA is TGCGCCAGCAGCCAAAACAGGGGACGACTCGTGAACAACACCGGGGAGCTGTTTTTT. Its translation is CASSQNRGRLVNNTGELFF.

The chain has TRBV4-1 and TRBJ2-3, with TRBD1 identical over 9 bases. The CDR3 loop spans 16 amino acids. Trimming removed 5 bases from V and 3 bases from J; junction bases left unmatched: 9. Germline loops: CDR1 MGHRA, CDR2 YSYEKL. In DNA, the CDR3 is TGCGCCAGCAGCGGACGACAGGGGGGACTAACAGATACGCAGTATTTT. Translation: CASSGRQGGLTDTQYF.

V usage is TRBV9 and J usage is TRBJ2-3; 7 nucleotides agree with TRBD2. CDR1 and CDR2 (germline): SGDLS, YYNGEE. The CDR3 sequence is 16 residues long. Trimming cost V 4 bases and J 0 bases; bases outside gene matches: 8. The CDR3 loop reads CASSSWTRSSTDTQYF. The DNA for the CDR3 is TGTGCCAGCAGCTCCTGGACTAGGTCAAGCACAGATACGCAGTATTTT.

The chain combines TRBV7-2 with TRBJ2-7; D perhaps matches TRBD1 (5 bases). There are 15 residues in the CDR3. Germline-derived CDR1 and CDR2 are SGHTA and FQGNSA. Trimming pared 5 bases from V and 2 bases from J, leaving 16 bases between. CDR3 loop: CASSLGAPNTYEQYF. In DNA form, the CDR3 reads TGTGCCAGCAGCCTTGGGGCCCCGAATACCTACGAGCAGTACTTC.

The rearrangement links TRBV11-2 to TRBJ2-3; TRBD2 matches 12 bases. The length of the CDR3 is 17 residues. The V gene end was trimmed by 2 bases and the J gene end by 2 bases; junction bases not matched to a gene: 5. The germline CDR1 and CDR2 sequences are SGHAT and FQNNGV. The CDR3 nucleotides are TGTGCCAGCAGCTTACGACTAGCGGGGGAGCTCACAGATACGCAGTATTTT. It yields the protein CASSLRLAGELTDTQYF.

The chain is built from TRBV5-4 and TRBJ1-2; no clear D gene. Trimming took 4 bases from V and 8 from J, leaving 9 bases between them. From germline, CDR1 is SGHNT and CDR2 YYREEE (reference sequence). The CDR3 is 11 residues long. CDR3 loop: CASSPGGGYTF. The CDR3 bases are TGTGCCAGCAGCCCTGGAGGGGGCTACACCTTC.

V and J are TRBV11-2 and TRBJ1-2; 8 bases map to TRBD1. Germline V lookup: CDR1 SGHAT, CDR2 FQNNGV. This CDR3 contains 14 residues. V gave up 1 base and J gave up 5 bases; unmatched junction bases: 3. DNA of the CDR3: TGTGCCAGCAGCTTAGTGGGGACAGGTTATGGCTACACCTTC. Translated: CASSLVGTGYGYTF.

A few counts support this clone. The rearrangement links TRBV5-1 to TRBJ1-4, with a tentative D call TRBD1 (6 bases). CDR1 is SGHRS, CDR2 YFSETQ, per germline. Trimming left V 2 bases short and J 7 bases short, with 9 bases between. The CDR3 consists of 13 residues. CDR3 nucleotide sequence: TGCGCCAGCAGCTTCGGCAGGGGTGAAAAACTGTTTTTT. Its protein product is CASSFGRGEKLFF.

This CDR3 reads CASSQEIRAQGHEQYF. In nucleotides, the CDR3 is TGTGCCAGCAGCCAAGAAATTAGGGCCCAGGGCCACGAGCAGTACTTC. The rearrangement links TRBV4-2 to TRBJ2-7; tentatively, D is TRBD1 (5 bases). The germline V and J ends were trimmed by 0 bases and 5 bases, with 17 bases remaining between them. The CDR3 length is 16 residues. CDR1 and CDR2 from the germline V gene are LGHNA and YNFKEQ.

This clone was recorded only once. The chain carries TRBV27 and TRBJ2-7; 9 positions match TRBD1. Germline V gene sequence: CDR1 MNHEY, CDR2 SMNVEV (reference sequence). With V trimmed by 4 bases and J by 4 bases, 5 bases remained unmatched. This CDR3 comprises 14 residues. The CDR3 coding sequence is TGTGCCAGCAGTTCCGGGACAGGGTGGTACGAGCAGTACTTC. It codes for CASSSGTGWYEQYF.

Only a few counts were recorded for this clone. The chain's CDR3 is CASSSPRGGEETQYF. CDR3 nucleotides: TGTGCCAGCAGCAGCCCCCGAGGGGGCGAGGAGACCCAGTACTTC. J is TRBJ2-5 and V is TRBV7-9; 7 bases are a match to TRBD1. The ends lost 5 bases at V and 5 bases at J; junction bases unmatched: 11. The CDR3 spans 15 residues. Germline loops: CDR1 SEHNR, CDR2 FQNEAQ (reference sequence).

This clone was picked up one time. The CDR3 region is CASSDEGSGTDTQYF. CDR3 coding DNA: TGTGCCAGCAGTGACGAAGGGAGCGGCACAGATACGCAGTATTTT. The chain employs TRBV6-1 and TRBJ2-3, with D perhaps TRBD2 (5 bases). The CDR3 runs 15 residues. V lost 3 bases to trimming and J lost 1 base, with 11 bases between them. The germline V gene encodes CDR1 MNHNS and CDR2 SASEGT.

The CDR3 protein is CASSIGTGIAYEQYF. DNA of the CDR3: TGTGCCAGTAGTATAGGTACAGGGATAGCCTACGAGCAGTACTTC. The chain employs TRBV19 and TRBJ2-7; TRBD1 might be the D (6 bases). Germline V gene lookup returns CDR1 LNHDA and CDR2 SQIVND (reference sequence). Trimming pared 1 base from V and 2 bases from J, leaving 12 bases between. The CDR3 covers 15 residues.

The gene calls are TRBV7-2 and TRBJ2-5, with 7 bases that match TRBD1. The CDR3 sequence is 14 residues long. Germline V CDR1 and CDR2: SGHTA, FQGNSA. The junction had 3 bases not matched to a gene; V was cut back by 3 bases and J by 2 bases. For the CDR3, the DNA is TGTGCCAGCAGCTTGAGGGGGCGGCAAGAGACCCAGTACTTC. Translated: CASSLRGRQETQYF.

The chain couples TRBV28 to TRBJ1-2; D gene ambiguous. Germline lookup yields CDR1 MDHEN and CDR2 SYDVKM. V shed 4 bases and J shed 4 bases, with 4 bases lying between them. The CDR3 is 11 residues long. CDR3 bases: TGTGCCAGCAGTTACTCCTATGGCTACACCTTC. It specifies CASSYSYGYTF.

This chain uses TRBV28 with TRBJ2-7; D is ambiguous. The germline V and J ends were trimmed by 5 bases and 3 bases, with 14 bases remaining between them. This CDR3 has 14 residues. The germline V gene has CDR1 MDHEN and CDR2 SYDVKM. CDR3 bases: TGTGCCAGCAGTCGGGTATTGGTGAGCTACGAGCAGTACTTC. It encodes CASSRVLVSYEQYF.

This clone was seen a handful of times. J is TRBJ2-6 and V is TRBV7-2; 7 bases match TRBD1. There are 15 residues in the CDR3. CDR1 is SGHTA, CDR2 FQGNSA, per germline. V gave up 9 bases and J gave up 3 bases; unmatched junction bases: 8. The CDR3 spells CASHRGRGGANVLTF. The CDR3 bases are TGTGCCAGTCACAGGGGAAGAGGTGGGGCCAACGTCCTGACTTTC.

This chain connects TRBV6-4 to TRBJ1-6; 7 bases fit TRBD1. This CDR3 is built from 15 residues. Germline V gene sequence: CDR1 MRHNA, CDR2 SNTAGT. V was clipped by 3 bases and J by 5 bases; unmatched bases: 4. The DNA for the CDR3 is TGTGCCAGCAGTGAGACAGGGACAGATAATTCACCCCTCCACTTT. Translating gives CASSETGTDNSPLHF.

The chain recombines TRBV2 with TRBJ2-3; no clear D. The germline V and J ends were trimmed by 9 bases and 5 bases, with 6 bases remaining between them. This CDR3 has 10 amino acids. The germline CDR1 and CDR2 sequences are SNHLY and FYNNEI. The CDR3 sequence is CASEVDTQYF. The CDR3 DNA follows: TGTGCCAGTGAGGTAGATACGCAGTATTTT.

This chain uses TRBV6-7 with TRBJ1-2, with 7 bases matching TRBD1. TRBV6-7 is an ORF, and what it does is uncertain. V lost 0 bases to trimming and J lost 0 bases; unmatched junction nucleotides: 7. CDR3 size: 17 residues. The CDR3, as DNA: TGTGCCAGCAGTTACTCAGTTGGACAGGTCGCTAACTATGGCTACACCTTC. It is translated as CASSYSVGQVANYGYTF.

The gene calls are TRBV7-6 and TRBJ1-1; D gene uncertain. Per the germline V gene, CDR1 is SGHVS and CDR2 is FNYEAQ. V was cut by 1 base and J by 1 base, with 4 bases left in between. This CDR3 is 13 amino acids long. This CDR3 reads CASSLGQNTEAFF. In nucleotides, the CDR3 is TGTGCCAGCAGCTTAGGACAGAACACTGAAGCTTTCTTT. Complete variable domain (other parts from reference TRBV7-6 and TRBJ1-1): GAGVSQSPRYKVTKRGQDVALRCDPISGHVSLYWYRQALGQGPEFLTYFNYEAQQDKSGLPNDRFSAERPEGSISTLTIQRTEQRDSAMYRCASSLGQNTEAFFGQGTRLTVV.

V gene TRBV15 combines with J gene TRBJ2-2, with 9 bases identical to TRBD2. In germline, CDR1 is LNHNV, CDR2 YYDKDF (reference sequence). This CDR3 spans 18 amino acids. V lost 4 bases, J lost 7 bases, and 16 bases stayed unmatched. DNA for the CDR3: TGTGCCACCAGCACTAGGGGGTGGCGGGGGGGCACGAACGGGGAGCTGTTTTTT. As protein: CATSTRGWRGGTNGELFF. The full variable domain, rest sourced from reference TRBV15 and TRBJ2-2, is DAMVIQNPRYQVTQFGKPVTLSCSQTLNHNVMYWYQQKSSQAPKLLFHYYDKDFNNEADTPDNFQSRRPNTSFCFLDIRSPGLGDTAMYLCATSTRGWRGGTNGELFFGEGSRLTVL.

The gene calls are TRBV2 and TRBJ1-5; TRBD1 might be the D (6 bases). CDR3 length: 15 amino acids. The germline CDR1 and CDR2 sequences are SNHLY and FYNNEI. With 6 bases removed from V and 0 bases from J, the gap between germline ends came to 12 bases. CDR3 sequence: CASRGTPISNQPQHF. The CDR3, as DNA: TGTGCCAGCAGGGGGACACCTATTAGCAATCAGCCCCAGCATTTT.